A single sample gave rise to the 10 T cell receptor beta chains below, sequenced in a study of Tregs in tolerant kidney transplant recipients. The nonmyeloablative bone marrow transplants came from related graft donors, with transient mixed chimerism. Assay: immunoSEQ multiplex PCR; the TCRdb copy retains only in-frame clones and omits some. The sample records around 50,000 clones, about 90% being singletons. The sequencing here drew on CD8+ T cells from blood (PBMCs), taken 24 months after the transplant. These TCRs come from a human patient who received a combined kidney and bone marrow transplant. A subset of T cells may come from the graft donor.

The chain uses TRBV27 and TRBJ2-7, with 11 bases fitting TRBD2. The V segment lost 6 bases and the J segment 5 bases; nucleotides outside the gene matches: 9. CDR1 is MNHEY, CDR2 SMNVEV, per germline (reference sequence). This CDR3 comprises 15 residues. CDR3 in DNA: TGTGCCAGCAGGCCACTAGCGGGAGAACCCCACGAGCAGTACTTC. Amino acids: CASRPLAGEPHEQYF.

The CDR3 DNA follows: TGTGCCAGCAGCTTAGGTACGGGACACATGAACACCGGGGAGCTGTTTTTT. Translating gives CASSLGTGHMNTGELFF. The V and J genes are TRBV7-7 and TRBJ2-2; D possibly corresponds to TRBD1 (6 bases). Per the germline V gene, CDR1 is SSHAT and CDR2 is FNYEAQ (reference sequence). This CDR3 contains 17 residues. Trimming took 1 base from V and 1 from J, leaving 13 bases between them. The entire variable domain, with the rest obtained from reference TRBV7-7 and TRBJ2-2, is as follows: GAGVSQSPRYKVTKRGQDVTLRCDPISSHATLYWYQQALGQGPEFLTYFNYEAQPDKSGLPSDRFSAERPEGSISTLTIQRTEQRDSAMYRCASSLGTGHMNTGELFFGEGSRLTVL.

The V and J genes are TRBV5-6 and TRBJ2-3, with 11 positions matching TRBD2. V lost 3 bases, J lost 4 bases, and 10 bases stayed unmatched. The length of the CDR3 is 17 residues. Germline V gene sequence: CDR1 SGHDT, CDR2 YYEEEE. CDR3 nucleotides: TGTGCCAGCAGCTCCGTTTTAGCGGGGGGGCCCTCAGATACGCAGTATTTT. This encodes CASSSVLAGGPSDTQYF.

The rearrangement joins TRBV28 to TRBJ1-5, with D possibly being TRBD1 (5 bases). V lost 2 bases and J lost 2, with 7 bases in between. CDR1 is MDHEN, CDR2 SYDVKM, per germline. The CDR3 runs 14 residues. CDR3 coding DNA: TGTGCCAGCAGTTTACGACAGCGCAATCAGCCCCAGCATTTT. Residues: CASSLRQRNQPQHF.

J is TRBJ2-7 and V is TRBV28; 10 bases agree with TRBD2. This CDR3 has 16 residues. The V gene end was trimmed by 6 bases and the J gene end by 0 bases; junction bases not matched to a gene: 8. Germline lookup yields CDR1 MDHEN and CDR2 SYDVKM. The CDR3 protein is CASRHGGLAASYEQYF. The CDR3 bases are TGTGCCAGCAGACACGGTGGACTAGCGGCCTCCTACGAGCAGTACTTC.

This clone was seen just once. The CDR3 region has the DNA TGTGCCACCAGCGATGATAGCTCCTATAATTCACCCCTCCACTTT. Its translation: CATSDDSSYNSPLHF. The chain joins TRBV15 to TRBJ1-6; unclear D gene. The V end lost 5 bases, the J end lost 0 bases, and 8 bases lay between the germline ends. The CDR3 runs 15 residues. Germline CDR1 and CDR2: LNHNV and YYDKDF (reference sequence).

This chain joins TRBV9 and TRBJ2-2; the match to TRBD1 covers 10 bases. With V trimmed by 4 bases and J by 7 bases, 10 bases remained unmatched. Germline values: CDR1 SGDLS, CDR2 YYNGEE. This CDR3 has 16 residues. The CDR3 nucleotides are TGTGCCAGCAGCTCCGGCCAGACAGGGGGCATCGGGGAGCTGTTTTTT. Its translation is CASSSGQTGGIGELFF.

V and J are TRBV7-8 and TRBJ2-7; D ambiguous. Germline V gene sequence: CDR1 SGHVS, CDR2 FQNEAQ. V was cut by 5 bases and J by 4 bases, with 6 bases left in between. The CDR3 consists of 11 residues. DNA for the CDR3: TGTGCCAGCAGCCCGAGATACGAGCAGTACTTC. Protein product: CASSPRYEQYF.

V usage is TRBV4-3 and J usage is TRBJ2-7; D might be TRBD2 (6 bases). Between the trimmed V and J ends, which lost 0 bases and 1 base, there was a span of 10 bases. Germline V gene data show CDR1 as LGHNA and CDR2 as YSLEER. The CDR3 is 15 amino acids. CDR3 nucleotide sequence: TGCGCCAGCAGCCAAGATAGGGACTCATCCTACGAGCAGTACTTC. This translates into CASSQDRDSSYEQYF.

This chain uses TRBV5-1 with TRBJ2-7; D remains ambiguous. Trimming took off 0 bases at V and 1 base at J, with 14 bases between the two ends. CDR1 and CDR2 from the germline V gene are SGHRS and YFSETQ. The CDR3 length is 16 residues. CDR3 amino acids: CASSLGLSAKSYEQYF. In DNA, the CDR3 is TGCGCCAGCAGCTTGGGTCTCAGCGCAAAGTCCTACGAGCAGTACTTC.